This T cell receptor (beta chain) was sequenced during a study of T cell responses to AZD1222 COVID-19 vaccine. Overall study results and limits: Researchers report vaccine-associated CD4 TCRs spanning spike, with dominance at 160-218 and 743-854.

Sequencing was performed with immunoSEQ multiplex PCR; in TCRdb, only in-frame clones are kept and a portion is missing. The sample shows some 130,000 clones, about 94% of them seen only once. Of note for this clone: What it binds is unknown.

With 3 bases removed from V and 1 base from J, the gap between germline ends came to 10 bases. The CDR3 totals 15 residues. The germline V gene encodes CDR1 SGDLS and CDR2 YYNGEE. Sample: peripheral blood, taken on day 0 of AZD1222 vaccination. The chain employs TRBV9 and TRBJ1-4; no clear D. This sequence was found in an adult in good health. CDR3 DNA sequence: TGTGCCAGCAGCGCCCGAATGGGAACTAATGAAAAACTGTTTTTT. This codes for CASSARMGTNEKLFF.